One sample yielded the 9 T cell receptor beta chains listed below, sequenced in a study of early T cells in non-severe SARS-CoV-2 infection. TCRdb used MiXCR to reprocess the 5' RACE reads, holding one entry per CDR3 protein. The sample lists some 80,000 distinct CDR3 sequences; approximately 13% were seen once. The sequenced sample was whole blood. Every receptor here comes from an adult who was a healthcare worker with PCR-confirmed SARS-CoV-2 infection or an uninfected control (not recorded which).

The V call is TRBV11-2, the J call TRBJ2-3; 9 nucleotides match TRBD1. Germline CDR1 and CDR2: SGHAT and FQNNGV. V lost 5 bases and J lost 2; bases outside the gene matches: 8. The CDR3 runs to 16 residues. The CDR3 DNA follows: TGTGCCAGCAGCGCTGGACAGGGGAGGCCCACAGATACGCAGTATTTT. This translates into CASSAGQGRPTDTQYF.

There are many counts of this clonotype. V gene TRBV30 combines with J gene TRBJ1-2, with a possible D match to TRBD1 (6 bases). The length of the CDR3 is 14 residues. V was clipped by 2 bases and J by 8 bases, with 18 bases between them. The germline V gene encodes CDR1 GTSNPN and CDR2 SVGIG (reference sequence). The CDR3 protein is CAWSMAGTIIGYTF. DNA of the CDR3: TGTGCCTGGAGTATGGCAGGGACAATTATCGGCTACACCTTC.

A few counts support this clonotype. CDR3 protein: CASGLVTAYNEQFF. The CDR3 DNA reads as TGTGCTAGTGGTTTGGTAACAGCCTACAATGAGCAGTTCTTC. V gene TRBV12-5 combines with J gene TRBJ2-1; no clear D gene. There are 14 residues in the CDR3. Germline values: CDR1 LGHNT, CDR2 FRNRAP. The V gene lost 0 bases and the J gene lost 2 bases, with 5 bases spanning the gap.

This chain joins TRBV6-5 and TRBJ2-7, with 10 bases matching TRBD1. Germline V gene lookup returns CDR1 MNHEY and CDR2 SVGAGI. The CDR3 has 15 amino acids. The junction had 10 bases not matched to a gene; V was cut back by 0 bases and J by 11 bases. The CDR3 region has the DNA TGTGCCAGCAGTTACTCCGTCATGGGACAGGGGAGGAAGTACTTC. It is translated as CASSYSVMGQGRKYF.

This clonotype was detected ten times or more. The CDR3 DNA follows: TGCGCCAGCAGCCAAGAAGGGGCAGAGGGGCCTTACAATGAGCAGTTCTTC. Translation gives CASSQEGAEGPYNEQFF. V and J are TRBV4-3 and TRBJ2-1, with D tentatively TRBD1 or TRBD2 (5 bases each). This CDR3 is 17 amino acids long. Looked up from germline, CDR1 is LGHNA and CDR2 is YSLEER. V was cut by 0 bases and J by 4 bases, with 16 bases left in between.

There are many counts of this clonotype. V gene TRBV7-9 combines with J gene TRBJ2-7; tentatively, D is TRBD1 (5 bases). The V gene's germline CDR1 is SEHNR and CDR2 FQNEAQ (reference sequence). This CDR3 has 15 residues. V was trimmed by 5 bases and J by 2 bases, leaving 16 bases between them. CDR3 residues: CASSPPRGQPYEQYF. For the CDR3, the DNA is TGTGCCAGCAGCCCCCCCCGTGGACAACCCTACGAGCAGTACTTC.

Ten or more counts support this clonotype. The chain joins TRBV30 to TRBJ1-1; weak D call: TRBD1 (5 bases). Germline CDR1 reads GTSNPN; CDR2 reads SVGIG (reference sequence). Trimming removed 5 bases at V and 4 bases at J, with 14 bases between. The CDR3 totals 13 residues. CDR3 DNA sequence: TGTGCCTGGGTAGGGACGACGGGCACTGAAGCTTTCTTT. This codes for CAWVGTTGTEAFF.

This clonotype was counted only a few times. CDR3 sequence: CASSRDASSGANVLTF. The CDR3 DNA sequence: TGTGCCAGCAGTCGGGACGCCTCCTCTGGGGCCAACGTCCTGACTTTC. V is TRBV12-3 or TRBV12-4 and J is TRBJ2-6; either TRBD1 or TRBD2 may supply D (5 bases each). The CDR3 sequence is 16 residues long. Trimming pared 5 bases from V and 0 bases from J, leaving 11 bases between.

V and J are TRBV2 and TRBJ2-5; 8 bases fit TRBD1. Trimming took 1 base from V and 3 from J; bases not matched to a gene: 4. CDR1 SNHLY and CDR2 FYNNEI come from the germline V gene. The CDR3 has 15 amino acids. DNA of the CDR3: TGTGCCAGCAGTGAAGGGACAGGGTTTGAAGAGACCCAGTACTTC. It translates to CASSEGTGFEETQYF.